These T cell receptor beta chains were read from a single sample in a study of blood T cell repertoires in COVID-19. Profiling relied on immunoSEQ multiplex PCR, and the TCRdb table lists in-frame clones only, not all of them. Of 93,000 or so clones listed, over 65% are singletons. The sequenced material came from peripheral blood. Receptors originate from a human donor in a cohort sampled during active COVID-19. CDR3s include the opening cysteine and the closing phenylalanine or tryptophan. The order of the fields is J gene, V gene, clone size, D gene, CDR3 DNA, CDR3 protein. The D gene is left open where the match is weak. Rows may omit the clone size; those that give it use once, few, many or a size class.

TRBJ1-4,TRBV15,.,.,TGTGCCACCAGCAGAGATAGTAGTCGGAGAAATGAAAAACTGTTTTTT,CATSRDSSRRNEKLFF
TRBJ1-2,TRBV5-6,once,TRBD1,TGTGCCAGCAGCTACCGGGACAGCCTCTATGGCTACACCTTC,CASSYRDSLYGYTF
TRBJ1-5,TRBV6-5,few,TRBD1,TGTGCCAGCAGCCGAGGACAGGGAGAGGTTGAGCCCCAGCATTTT,CASSRGQGEVEPQHF
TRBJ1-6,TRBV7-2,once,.,TGTGCCAGCAGCTTAGTCCAGGGTTCACCCCTCCACTTT,CASSLVQGSPLHF
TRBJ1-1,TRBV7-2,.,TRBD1,TGTGCCAGCAGCTCGAGACAGGGGGCGCTCGCTGAAGCTTTCTTT,CASSSRQGALAEAFF
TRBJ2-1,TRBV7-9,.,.,TGTGCCAGCACCGCTTCGGTCCACAATGAGCAGTTCTTC,CASTASVHNEQFF
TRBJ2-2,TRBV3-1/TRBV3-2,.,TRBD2,TGTGCCAGCAGCCAAGTCACTAGCGGGGGGCGCACCGGGGAGCTGTTTTTT,CASSQVTSGGRTGELFF
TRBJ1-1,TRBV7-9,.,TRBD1,TGTGCCAGCAGCTCGATCTCAGGGGGTCGGGCTTTCTTT,CASSSISGGRAFF
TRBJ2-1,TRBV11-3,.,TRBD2,TGTGCCAGCAGCTTGGGACTATTCGGTGGTGAGCAGTTCTTC,CASSLGLFGGEQFF
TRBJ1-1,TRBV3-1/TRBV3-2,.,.,TGTGCCAGCAGCCCCGGGGGAGGGAGCACTGAAGCTTTCTTT,CASSPGGGSTEAFF
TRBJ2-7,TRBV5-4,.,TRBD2,TGTGCCAGCAGTCACGCGGGGGTTTCCACCTACGAGCAGTACTTC,CASSHAGVSTYEQYF
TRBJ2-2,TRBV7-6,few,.,TGTGCCAGCACCCTCGGGGGTACGGCCGGGGAGCTGTTTTTT,CASTLGGTAGELFF
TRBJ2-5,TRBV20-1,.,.,TGCAGCCCGACTAGGCAAGAGACCCAGTACTTC,CSPTRQETQYF
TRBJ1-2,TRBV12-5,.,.,TGTGCTAGTGGTTTTGGGAGGGTCCGGGGTGGCTACACCTTC,CASGFGRVRGGYTF
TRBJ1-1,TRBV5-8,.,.,TGTGCCAGCAGCTTCGGCAGGACTCACACTGAAGCTTTCTTT,CASSFGRTHTEAFF
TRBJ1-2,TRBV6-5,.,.,TGTGCCAGCAGGCCCACGGGGGGTTATGGCTACACCTTC,CASRPTGGYGYTF
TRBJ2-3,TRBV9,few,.,TGTGCCAGCAGCGTAGAGAGGGCAGATACGCAGTATTTT,CASSVERADTQYF
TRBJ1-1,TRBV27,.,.,TGTGCCAGCAGACAGGAGGGTTTGGACACTGAAGCTTTCTTT,CASRQEGLDTEAFF
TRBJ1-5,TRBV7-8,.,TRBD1,TGTGCCAGCGTTCCAGGGGGGAGCAATCAGCCCCAGCATTTT,CASVPGGSNQPQHF
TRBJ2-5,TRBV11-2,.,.,TGTGCCAGCAGCTTGGGGCTAGCGAGGGAGACCCAGTACTTC,CASSLGLARETQYF
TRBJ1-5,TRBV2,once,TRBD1,TGTGCCAGCACAACCGGGACAGGGTCTCATCAGCCCCAGCATTTT,CASTTGTGSHQPQHF
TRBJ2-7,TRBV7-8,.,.,TGTGCCAGCAGTCCTGGAGGGGCATCCTACGAGCAGTACTTC,CASSPGGASYEQYF
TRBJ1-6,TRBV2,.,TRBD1,TGTGCCAGCAACTTAGACAGGGCCACGTCACCCCTCCACTTT,CASNLDRATSPLHF
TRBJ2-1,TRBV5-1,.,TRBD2,TGCGCCAGCAGCTTAGCCTGGACTAGCGGGGATGAGCAGTTCTTC,CASSLAWTSGDEQFF
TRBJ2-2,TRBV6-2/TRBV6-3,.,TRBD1,TGTGCCAGCAGTTACGTTACAGGGGGCGCCCGGAACGGGGAGCTGTTTTTT,CASSYVTGGARNGELFF
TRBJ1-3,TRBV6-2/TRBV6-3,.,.,TGTGCCAGCAGTTCCCCCGGGACATCTGGAAACACCATATATTTT,CASSSPGTSGNTIYF
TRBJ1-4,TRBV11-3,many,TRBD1,TGTGCCAGCAGCCTCGGGACAGAACCAACTAATGAAAAACTGTTTTTT,CASSLGTEPTNEKLFF
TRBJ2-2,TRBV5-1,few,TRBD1,TGCGCCAGCAGCCGGGACAGTGGGGACACCGGGGAGCTGTTTTTT,CASSRDSGDTGELFF
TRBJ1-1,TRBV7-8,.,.,TGTGCCAGCAGCTTAGAGGTGACAGGAGCATTGAACACTGAAGCTTTCTTT,CASSLEVTGALNTEAFF
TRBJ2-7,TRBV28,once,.,TGTGCCAGCAGTGAGTACGAGCAGTACTTC,CASSEYEQYF
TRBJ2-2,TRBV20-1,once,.,TGCAGTGCTAGTCCGGCAGGGTATACCGGGGAGCTGTTTTTT,CSASPAGYTGELFF
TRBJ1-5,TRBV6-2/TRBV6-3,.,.,TGTGCCAGCAGTTACTCATCCAGGAGCAATCAGCCCCAGCATTTT,CASSYSSRSNQPQHF
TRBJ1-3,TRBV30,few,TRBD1,TGTGCCTGGAGTGTAAAGAGACAGGGTAGAAACACCATATATTTT,CAWSVKRQGRNTIYF
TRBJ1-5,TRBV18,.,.,TGTGCCAGCTCACCATATACAGGTGATCAGCCCCAGCATTTT,CASSPYTGDQPQHF
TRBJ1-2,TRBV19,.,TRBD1,TGTGCCAGTAGGGGACAGGATCGGGCTGGCTACACCTTC,CASRGQDRAGYTF
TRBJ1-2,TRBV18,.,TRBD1,TGTGCCAGCTCACCACCGCAGGACAGGGTGTACTACACCTTC,CASSPPQDRVYYTF
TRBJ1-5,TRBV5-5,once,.,TGTGCCAGCAGCTTGAGCACTTATAGCAATCAGCCCCAGCATTTT,CASSLSTYSNQPQHF
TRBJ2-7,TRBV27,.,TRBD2,TGTGCCAGCAGTTTAACGGGGAGGGTCGAGCAGTACTTC,CASSLTGRVEQYF
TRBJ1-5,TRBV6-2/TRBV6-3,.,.,TGTGCCAGCAGTTTTCAGGGAAATCAGCCCCAGCATTTT,CASSFQGNQPQHF
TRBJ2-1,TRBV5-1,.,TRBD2,TGCGCCAGCAGCTCCGGGACTAGCGTCAATGAGCAGTTCTTC,CASSSGTSVNEQFF
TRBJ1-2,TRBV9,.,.,TGTGCCAGCAGCGTAGATCCAGGGGCTAACTATGGCTACACCTTC,CASSVDPGANYGYTF
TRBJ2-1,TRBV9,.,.,TGTGCCAGCAGCCCCCGGGTAGCTGGAGGGAATGAGCAGTTCTTC,CASSPRVAGGNEQFF
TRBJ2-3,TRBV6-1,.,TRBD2,TGTGCCAGCAGTGCCCCGAAAGCGGGGGTCCTACGGGGGCGCACAGATACGCAGTATTTT,CASSAPKAGVLRGRTDTQYF
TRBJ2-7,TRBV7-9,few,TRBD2,TGTGCCAGCAGCTTAGGGAAGGGAGGGCTCGAGCAGTACTTC,CASSLGKGGLEQYF
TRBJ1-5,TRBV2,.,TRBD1,TGTGCCAGCAGTGAAGAGGGGTGGGCGACAGGGGGCCAGCCCCAGCATTTT,CASSEEGWATGGQPQHF
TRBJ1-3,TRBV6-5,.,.,TGTGCCAGCAGGACCGACAGCCATAGAGGAAACACCATATATTTT,CASRTDSHRGNTIYF
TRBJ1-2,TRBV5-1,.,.,TGCGCCAGCGGACAGCCTGCTGATTATGGCTACACCTTC,CASGQPADYGYTF
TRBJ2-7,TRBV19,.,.,TGTGCCAGCACCCCCGGACAGCTCCTCTACGAGCAGTACTTC,CASTPGQLLYEQYF
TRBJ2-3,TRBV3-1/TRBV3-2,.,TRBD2,TGTGCCAGCAGCCAAGGCACCCCCGGGGTAGCGGGGGTGAACCTATATACGCAGTATTTT,CASSQGTPGVAGVNLYTQYF
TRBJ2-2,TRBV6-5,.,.,TGTGCCAGCAGTTACGGGGCGGCAAGAGGCGGGGAGCTGTTTTTT,CASSYGAARGGELFF
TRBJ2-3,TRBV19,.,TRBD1,TGTGCCAGCTCCTTAGGGACAGACACAGATACGCAGTATTTT,CASSLGTDTDTQYF
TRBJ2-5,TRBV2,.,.,TGTGCCAGCGGACTTGGGCGGCAGACCCAGTACTTC,CASGLGRQTQYF
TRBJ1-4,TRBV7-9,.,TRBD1,TGTGCCAGCAGCCACCTTAGTGGACAGGGGGCTCAGAGGCTGTTTTTT,CASSHLSGQGAQRLFF
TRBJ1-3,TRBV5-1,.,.,TGCGCCAGCAGCTTGGTACGGTCGGGGGCTGGAAACACCATATATTTT,CASSLVRSGAGNTIYF
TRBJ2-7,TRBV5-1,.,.,TGCGCCAGCAGCTCTCGGGACACCTTAAAGTGGGAGCAGTACTTC,CASSSRDTLKWEQYF
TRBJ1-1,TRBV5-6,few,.,TGTGCCAGCAGCTTGCACGGGGGGTTAGAGGCTTTCTTT,CASSLHGGLEAFF
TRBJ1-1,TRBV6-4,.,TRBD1,TGTGCCAGCAGTGACTCGGAGACAGGGGTTCCCCAGATAAGTGGCACTGAAGCTTTCTTT,CASSDSETGVPQISGTEAFF
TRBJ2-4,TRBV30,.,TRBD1,TGTGCCTGGACCGGACAGGCGCCCCTAGCCAAAAACATTCAGTACTTC,CAWTGQAPLAKNIQYF
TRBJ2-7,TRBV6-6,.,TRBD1,TGTGCCAGCAACGACCCACAGGGGGTGACCTACGAGCAGTACTTC,CASNDPQGVTYEQYF